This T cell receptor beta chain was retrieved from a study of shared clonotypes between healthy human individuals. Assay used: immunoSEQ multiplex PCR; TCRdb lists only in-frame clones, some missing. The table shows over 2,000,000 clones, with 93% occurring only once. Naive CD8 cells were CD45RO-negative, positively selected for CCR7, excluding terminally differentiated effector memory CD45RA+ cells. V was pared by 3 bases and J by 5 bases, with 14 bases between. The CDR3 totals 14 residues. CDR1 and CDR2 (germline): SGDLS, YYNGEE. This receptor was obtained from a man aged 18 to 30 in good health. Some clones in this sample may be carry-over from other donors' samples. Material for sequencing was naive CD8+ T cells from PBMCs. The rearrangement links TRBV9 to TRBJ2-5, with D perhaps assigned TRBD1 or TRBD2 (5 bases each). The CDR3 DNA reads TGTGCCAGCAGCGACAGACAGATAGCGGAGACCCAGTACTTC. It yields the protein CASSDRQIAETQYF.